This TCR beta chain was documented in a study of T cells in Graves' hyperthyroidism and ophthalmopathy. Whole-study results and caveats: Most expanded thyroid clonotypes above 0.001 recurred in blood.

As for this clonotype: Antigen unknown.

Amplification of TCR beta CDR3 regions used RNA as the template. First-round RT-PCR of the TCR CDR3 relied on the HTBI primer set. TCRdb called the multiplex PCR reads again in MiXCR, with one record for every CDR3 protein. The table shows some 200,000 distinct CDR3 sequences, with roughly 17% occurring only once. Diagnosing involved the use of clinical symptoms, serum thyroxine and TRAb, thyroid ultrasound and orbital computed tomography. The TCR comes from a man between 50 and 59 years old with Graves' hyperthyroidism. The source material was blood.

For the CDR3, the DNA is TGTGCCAGCAAGGCTAGCGGGGTGAACAATGAGCAGTACTTC. This translates into CASKASGVNNEQYF. V usage is TRBV3-1 and J usage is TRBJ2-7; TRBD2 aligns across 9 bases. Trimming took 7 bases from V and 7 from J; bases not matched to a gene: 11. The CDR3 extends over 14 amino acids. Looked up from germline, CDR1 is LGHDT and CDR2 is YNNKEL (reference sequence).